One sample yielded the 17 T cell receptor beta chains listed below, sequenced in a study of blood T cells in healthy people across ages. Primers used in a second PCR of about 6 to 11 cycles were a sample-barcoded 5' primer and a J-beta primer mix. TCRdb reprocessed the 5' RACE reads via MiXCR and lists one record per CDR3 protein. This sample has roughly 900,000 distinct CDR3 sequences, with under 30% found just once. Sequenced: blood. The receptors originated from a woman older than 75 in good health.

The chain links TRBV12-3 or TRBV12-4 to TRBJ2-7; D remains ambiguous. The length of the CDR3 is 14 residues. The V and J ends lost 3 bases and 0 bases respectively, with 9 bases between them. CDR3 amino acids: CASSLYGVSYEQYF. The CDR3 DNA reads as TGTGCCAGCAGTTTGTATGGAGTCTCCTACGAGCAGTACTTC.

Note on this clonotype: Since a much larger clone is just one base distant, this may be a read error. The V gene is TRBV10-3, the J gene TRBJ2-7; D could derive from TRBD1 or TRBD2 (5 bases each). The end of the DNA fits TRBJ2-5 better, so the J call may be wrong. This CDR3 has 14 residues. In germline, CDR1 is ENHRY, CDR2 SYGVKD. CDR3 bases: TGTGCCATCAGTGAGCCGCGACAGCGGGAGACCCAGTACTTC. This gives the protein CAISEPRQRETQYF.

This clonotype was detected once. V is TRBV28 and J is TRBJ1-1; D unresolved. Trimming shortened V by 0 bases and J by 1 base, and 9 bases separated the two germline ends. The germline CDR1 and CDR2 sequences are MDHEN and SYDVKM. The CDR3 length is 15 residues. CDR3 amino acids: CASSLWLGENTEAFF. The CDR3 nucleotides are TGTGCCAGCAGTTTATGGCTAGGCGAGAACACTGAAGCTTTCTTT.

This clonotype was counted ten times or more. V is TRBV7-9 and J is TRBJ2-4, with D possibly being TRBD1 (6 bases). V gave up 4 bases and J gave up 4 bases, with 14 bases separating them. CDR3 length: 15 residues. CDR1 is SEHNR, CDR2 FQNEAQ, per germline (reference sequence). The CDR3 reads CASSSTGHSKNIQYF. The CDR3 DNA is TGTGCCAGCAGCTCTACGGGACACTCTAAAAACATTCAGTACTTC.

The sample holds one count of this clonotype. The chain has TRBV6-1 and TRBJ1-1; 9 bases match TRBD1. V lost 3 bases and J lost 5; bases outside the gene matches: 7. The CDR3 length is 15 residues. Germline assignment: CDR1 MNHNS and CDR2 SASEGT. The CDR3: CASSEPGTGTTEAFF. CDR3 nucleotides: TGTGCCAGCAGTGAGCCCGGGACAGGGACGACTGAAGCTTTCTTT.

This sequence joins TRBV6-6 and TRBJ1-6; possibly TRBD1 for D (5 bases). The CDR3 extends over 14 amino acids. Between the trimmed V and J ends, which lost 2 bases and 10 bases, there was a span of 12 bases. Per germline, CDR1 MNHNY and CDR2 SVGAGI (reference sequence). This chain's CDR3 is CASSYEQEGSPLHF. CDR3 nucleotides: TGTGCCAGCAGTTACGAACAGGAAGGGTCACCCCTCCACTTT.

This clonotype has a count of ten or more. The J gene is TRBJ2-3, the V gene TRBV4-3, with D possibly being TRBD1 (6 bases). CDR3 length equals 15 residues. Germline-derived CDR1 and CDR2 are LGHNA and YSLEER. Deletions cut 4 bases from V and 0 bases from J, with 11 bases between. The CDR3 nucleotides are TGCGCCAGCAGCCTCTACAGGGCTAGCACAGATACGCAGTATTTT. Its translation is CASSLYRASTDTQYF.

This clonotype has a handful of counts. The J gene is TRBJ2-7, the V gene TRBV6-1; a possible D gene is TRBD1 (6 bases). The CDR3 spans 11 residues. V was clipped by 3 bases and J by 9 bases, with 9 bases between them. Germline V gene lookup returns CDR1 MNHNS and CDR2 SASEGT. CDR3 in DNA: TGTGCCAGCAGTGACCCGGACAGGCAGTACTTC. Translation gives CASSDPDRQYF.

There are a few counts of this clonotype. This chain uses TRBV7-2 with TRBJ2-2, with D uncertain. Trimming stripped 5 bases from V and 2 bases from J, with 9 bases between. Germline-derived CDR1 and CDR2 are SGHTA and FQGNSA. There are 14 residues in the CDR3. The CDR3 DNA sequence: TGTGCCAGCAGCCCTCCATTAAACACCGGGGAGCTGTTTTTT. It encodes CASSPPLNTGELFF.

This clonotype was seen repeatedly, ten times or more. The V call is TRBV9, the J call TRBJ1-2, with a weak D call TRBD1 (5 bases). Germline V gene data show CDR1 as SGDLS and CDR2 as YYNGEE. With 0 bases removed from V and 3 bases from J, the gap between germline ends came to 12 bases. The CDR3 is 15 amino acids. The CDR3 is CASSVAAGLDYGYTF. CDR3 DNA sequence: TGTGCCAGCAGCGTAGCTGCGGGGCTTGACTATGGCTACACCTTC. The full variable domain, with the rest looked up from reference TRBV9 and TRBJ1-2, is DSGVTQTPKHLITATGQRVTLRCSPRSGDLSVYWYQQSLDQGLQFLIQYYNGEERAKGNILERFSAQQFPDLHSELNLSSLELGDSALYFCASSVAAGLDYGYTFGSGTRLTVV.

The CDR3 coding sequence is TGCAGTGCTAGGCTGGGACTAGCTTCCTACAATGAGCAGTTCTTC. Encoded protein: CSARLGLASYNEQFF. The chain employs TRBV20-1 and TRBJ2-1; 9 nucleotides agree with TRBD2. This CDR3 is built from 15 residues. The J segment lost 1 base and the V segment lost 3 bases, leaving 4 bases of the junction unmatched. Germline V gene data show CDR1 as DFQATT and CDR2 as SNEGSKA (reference sequence).

To note about this clonotype: Because the CDR3 is missing its conserved closing phenylalanine or tryptophan, this is likely a read error. The chain uses TRBV12-3 or TRBV12-4 and TRBJ2-5, with 13 nucleotides matching TRBD2. The J segment lost 4 bases and the V segment lost 6 bases, leaving 5 bases of the junction unmatched. This CDR3 spans 15 amino acids. CDR3 residues: CASSHGLAGAETQYS. The CDR3 bases are TGTGCCAGCAGCCATGGACTAGCGGGGGCAGAGACCCAGTACTCC.

This clonotype has just one count. V gene TRBV5-1 combines with J gene TRBJ2-3; 13 bases map to TRBD2. Trimming at V came to 4 bases and at J to 0 bases, leaving 5 bases not matched to a gene. Germline V gene data show CDR1 as SGHRS and CDR2 as YFSETQ. The CDR3 totals 17 residues. In DNA form, the CDR3 reads TGCGCCAGCAGCACAGGACTAGCGGGGGCGAGCACAGATACGCAGTATTTT. Its translation is CASSTGLAGASTDTQYF.

This clonotype was seen many times. J is TRBJ1-6 and V is TRBV7-2; D not certain. Germline CDR1 and CDR2: SGHTA and FQGNSA. Deletions cut 1 base from V and 6 bases from J, with 10 bases between. This CDR3 region has 15 residues. The CDR3 nucleotides read TGTGCCAGCAGCTTAGAAGGGTACCCTAATTCACCCCTCCACTTT. It specifies CASSLEGYPNSPLHF.

This clonotype showed up many times. The chain uses TRBV7-9 and TRBJ2-6; D ambiguous. Germline V gene sequence: CDR1 SEHNR, CDR2 FQNEAQ (reference sequence). With 8 bases removed from V and 3 bases from J, the gap between germline ends came to 17 bases. The CDR3 totals 16 residues. The CDR3 protein is CASHRAPIGGANVLTF. The CDR3 nucleotides read TGTGCCAGCCACCGGGCTCCCATCGGTGGGGCCAACGTCCTGACTTTC.

This clonotype was counted between two and nine times. The V and J genes are TRBV10-3 and TRBJ1-1; a possible D gene is TRBD1 (5 bases). Trimming removed 6 bases from V and 8 bases from J, with 19 bases in between. The germline CDR1 and CDR2 sequences are ENHRY and SYGVKD. CDR3 length equals 14 residues. In nucleotides, the CDR3 is TGTGCCATCAGGGAGGGAAAAGGGGTCTCGGAAGCTTTCTTT. Translated: CAIREGKGVSEAFF.

This clonotype has ten or more counts. This chain connects TRBV14 to TRBJ2-5; D unresolved. V lost 4 bases and J lost 3, with 9 bases in between. The CDR3 spans 13 residues. CDR1 is SGHDN, CDR2 FVKESK, per germline. The CDR3 bases are TGTGCCAGCAGCCGACGTTACAAAGAGACCCAGTACTTC. As protein: CASSRRYKETQYF.